This T cell receptor beta chain emerged from a study of blood T cell repertoires in COVID-19. The overall study: COVID-19 samples collected from the United States, Italy and Spain covered acute and convalescent phases.

V gave up 6 bases and J gave up 4 bases; unmatched junction bases: 7. The CDR3 runs to 14 residues. The germline gives CDR1 MNHEY, CDR2 SVGAGI. As originally analysed: Counts of nucleated cells, estimated from reference gene primer amplification, were obtained. Produced via immunoSEQ multiplex PCR; TCRdb's table is partial and in-frame only. From that table come the V and J calls and clone size; the DNA was used to work out D and trimming. The repertoire holds about 200,000 clones, with 75% to 85% as singletons. The clonotype comes from a human donor in a cohort sampled during active COVID-19. The J gene is TRBJ1-1, the V gene TRBV6-5; 8 positions match TRBD1. Sequencing used peripheral blood. The CDR3 DNA reads TGTGCCAGCAGCCCAGGGGGCAAGGGCACTGAAGCTTTCTTT. It yields the protein CASSPGGKGTEAFF.